This T cell receptor beta chain was identified during a study of naive CD8 T cells in extremely preterm neonates. The data were produced by immunoSEQ multiplex PCR, yet TCRdb's version contains in-frame clones alone and is incomplete. The data hold around 4,900 clones, with less than 99% observed a single time. CDR1 and CDR2 (germline): MDHEN, SYDVKM. CDR3 length: 15 residues. Trimming cost V 2 bases and J 4 bases; bases outside gene matches: 5. Healthy nonsmoking adults and healthy children aged roughly 15-60 months donated peripheral blood. The healthy nonsmoking adult controls had a median age of around 42 years, range about 18-50 years. Sorting kept Annexin V-negative CD3+CD8+CD45RA+CCR7+ naive T cells.

The source of this sequence is a human donor in good health. The chain joins TRBV28 to TRBJ1-1; 9 bases align to TRBD1. Sequences were obtained from naive CD8+ T cells from blood. In DNA, the CDR3 is TGTGCCAGCAGTTTAAGGGACAGGGAGGGCACTGAAGCTTTCTTT. Its protein is CASSLRDREGTEAFF.